The 30 T cell receptor beta chains presented below share a single source sample, sequenced in a study of blood T cell repertoires in COVID-19. Libraries were prepared by immunoSEQ multiplex PCR; TCRdb keeps only in-frame clonotypes and omits some of them. The sample yields 12,000 to 15,000 clones, about 91% seen once. Sequencing was carried out using peripheral blood. These receptors came from a human donor in a cohort sampled during active COVID-19.

In nucleotides, the CDR3 is TGTGCCAGCAGCTTAGTTGGGACTAGCGGGAGGAGGAATGAGCAGTTCTTC. The encoded protein is CASSLVGTSGRRNEQFF. The chain recombines TRBV7-2 with TRBJ2-1, with TRBD2 matching over 15 bases. V lost 1 base to trimming and J lost 7 bases; unmatched junction nucleotides: 5. The CDR3 spans 17 residues. Looked up from germline, CDR1 is SGHTA and CDR2 is FQGNSA. Full variable domain (remainder filled in from reference TRBV7-2 and TRBJ2-1): GAGVSQSPSNKVTEKGKDVELRCDPISGHTALYWYRQSLGQGLEFLIYFQGNSAPDKSGLPSDRFSAERTGGSVSTLTIQRTQQEDSAVYLCASSLVGTSGRRNEQFFGPGTRLTVL.

The chain is built from TRBV4-1 and TRBJ1-6; 8 nucleotides agree with TRBD1. The V and J ends lost 4 bases and 7 bases, in that order; junction bases with no gene match: 3. The CDR3 loop spans 14 amino acids. CDR1 MGHRA and CDR2 YSYEKL come from the germline V gene. CDR3 DNA sequence: TGCGCCAGCAGCCCAGGACAGGGAAATTCACCCCTCCACTTT. It specifies CASSPGQGNSPLHF.

V and J are TRBV25-1 and TRBJ2-1; TRBD2 agrees at 8 bases. J gave up 4 bases and V 4 bases, and 6 bases lay outside the gene matches. Germline V gives CDR1 MGHDK, CDR2 SYGVNS. This CDR3 has 15 amino acids. The CDR3 reads CASSVTSGRYNEQFF. The DNA for the CDR3 is TGTGCCAGCAGTGTCACTAGCGGCCGTTACAATGAGCAGTTCTTC.

CDR3 coding DNA: TGTGCCAGCTCACCACCTAGCCAGGGCCAAGAGACCCAGTACTTC. Protein product: CASSPPSQGQETQYF. V usage is TRBV18 and J usage is TRBJ2-5; tentative D call: TRBD1 (5 bases). The ends were cut back, 0 bases at V and 1 base at J, with 9 bases in the middle. Germline assignment: CDR1 KGHSH and CDR2 LQKENI. CDR3 length: 15 residues. The full variable domain, its missing parts supplied by reference TRBV18 and TRBJ2-5, is NAGVMQNPRHLVRRRGQEARLRCSPMKGHSHVYWYRQLPEEGLKFMVYLQKENIIDESGMPKERFSAEFPKEGPSILRIQQVVRGDSAAYFCASSPPSQGQETQYFGPGTRLLVL.

CDR3 loop: CASSAELAGYYNEQFF. CDR3 nucleotides: TGTGCCAGCAGTGCTGAACTAGCGGGCTACTACAATGAGCAGTTCTTC. This rearrangement joins TRBV2 to TRBJ2-1; TRBD2 agrees at 9 bases. There are 16 residues in the CDR3. Germline lookup yields CDR1 SNHLY and CDR2 FYNNEI. V shed 4 bases and J 3 bases; nucleotides not matched to a gene: 7.

The V and J genes are TRBV5-1 and TRBJ2-2; TRBD2 aligns across 8 bases. CDR1 is SGHRS and CDR2 is YFSETQ in the germline V gene. The CDR3 runs to 15 residues. V shed 0 bases and J 6 bases; nucleotides not matched to a gene: 4. Here the CDR3 reads CASSLVAGGAGELFF. For the CDR3, the DNA is TGCGCCAGCAGCTTGGTCGCGGGGGGAGCCGGGGAGCTGTTTTTT.

The chain uses TRBV5-1 and TRBJ2-7; 9 positions match TRBD2. Trimming cost V 7 bases and J 3 bases; bases outside gene matches: 14. The CDR3 spans 16 residues. CDR1 and CDR2 from the germline V gene are SGHRS and YFSETQ. CDR3 loop: CASSREPSGTNYEQYF. In nucleotides, the CDR3 is TGCGCCAGCTCCAGAGAACCTAGCGGGACCAACTACGAGCAGTACTTC.

This chain connects TRBV11-3 to TRBJ2-3; 8 positions agree with TRBD1. The CDR3 has 14 residues. Germline trimming cut 5 bases from V and 5 bases from J; bases unmatched to any gene: 6. Germline V gene lookup returns CDR1 SGHNT and CDR2 YENEEA. CDR3: CASSPQGARDTQYF. CDR3 DNA: TGTGCCAGCAGCCCTCAGGGGGCGAGAGATACGCAGTATTTT.

V usage is TRBV2 and J usage is TRBJ2-5, with TRBD2 identical over 16 bases. This CDR3 contains 17 residues. With V trimmed by 6 bases and J by 7 bases, 11 bases remained unmatched. Germline-derived CDR1 and CDR2 are SNHLY and FYNNEI. The CDR3 loop is CASREGLAGGGLVTQYF. CDR3 nucleotides: TGTGCCAGCAGGGAGGGACTAGCGGGAGGGGGGTTGGTGACCCAGTACTTC.

The table lists this clone with a few counts. V and J are TRBV9 and TRBJ1-1, with D maybe TRBD1 (5 bases). V was clipped by 0 bases and J by 1 base, with 10 bases between them. The CDR3 extends over 15 amino acids. Germline V gives CDR1 SGDLS, CDR2 YYNGEE. CDR3 DNA sequence: TGTGCCAGCAGCGTAGAGCCCGGGGGGAACACTGAAGCTTTCTTT. Translating gives CASSVEPGGNTEAFF.

V usage is TRBV30 and J usage is TRBJ1-5, with D unclear. Germline V lookup: CDR1 GTSNPN, CDR2 SVGIG (reference sequence). V was trimmed by 4 bases and J by 7 bases, leaving 11 bases between them. This CDR3 has 12 residues. The CDR3 bases are TGTGCCTGGAATTTGCTTGGCCAGCCCCAGCATTTT. Translated, it gives CAWNLLGQPQHF. The whole variable domain, filled in from reference TRBV30 and TRBJ1-5, reads SQTIHQWPATLVQPVGSPLSLECTVEGTSNPNLYWYRQAAGRGLQLLFYSVGIGQISSEVPQNLSASRPQDRQFILSSKKLLLSDSGFYLCAWNLLGQPQHFGDGTRLSIL.

The chain joins TRBV6-1 to TRBJ1-2; 8 bases align to TRBD1. The CDR3 runs 15 residues. In germline, CDR1 is MNHNS, CDR2 SASEGT. Trimming cost V 2 bases and J 4 bases; bases outside gene matches: 6. The CDR3 here is CASSENGQGGYGYTF. The CDR3 coding sequence is TGTGCCAGCAGTGAAAATGGACAGGGAGGCTATGGCTACACCTTC.

The chain is built from TRBV27 and TRBJ2-6, with TRBD1 matching over 9 bases. Germline CDR1 is MNHEY and CDR2 is SMNVEV (reference sequence). V lost 6 bases, J lost 0 bases, and 6 bases stayed unmatched. The CDR3 loop spans 17 amino acids. The CDR3 here is CASRQTGGLSGANVLTF. The DNA of the CDR3 is TGTGCCAGCAGACAAACAGGGGGCCTCTCTGGGGCCAACGTCCTGACTTTC.

The chain carries TRBV12-2 and TRBJ1-5; the D call of TRBD1 is as the table states it, not checked on the DNA. TRBV12-2 is annotated as a pseudogene. The CDR3 consists of 16 residues. The CDR3 here is CASHPRQGGGNQPQHF. The CDR3 DNA follows: TGTGCAAGCCATCCCCGACAGGGCGGTGGCAATCAGCCCCAGCATTTT.

This clone was observed a single time. V and J are TRBV6-5 and TRBJ2-7, with unresolved D. V lost 8 bases, J lost 0 bases, and 11 bases lay in between. The CDR3 is 13 amino acids. Germline loops: CDR1 MNHEY, CDR2 SVGAGI. The CDR3 loop is CASRVSISYEQYF. The CDR3 DNA sequence: TGTGCCAGCCGGGTTTCAATCTCCTACGAGCAGTACTTC.

The V call is TRBV9, the J call TRBJ2-1; 13 positions agree with TRBD2. V lost 0 bases to trimming and J lost 0 bases; unmatched junction nucleotides: 3. Germline CDR1 is SGDLS and CDR2 is YYNGEE. The CDR3 runs 18 residues. This CDR3 reads CASSVGTSGSSSYNEQFF. As DNA, the CDR3 is TGTGCCAGCAGCGTAGGGACTAGCGGGAGTAGCTCCTACAATGAGCAGTTCTTC.

This chain links TRBV10-2 with TRBJ2-2; perhaps TRBD2 as D (5 bases). Per germline, CDR1 WSHSY and CDR2 SAAADI. V gave up 2 bases and J gave up 0 bases, with 22 bases separating them. The CDR3 runs 20 residues. For the CDR3, the DNA is TGCGCCAGCAGTGAGCTTCGAGGGTTCAATCGACTGACGAACACCGGGGAGCTGTTTTTT. As protein: CASSELRGFNRLTNTGELFF.

The rearrangement links TRBV6-6 to TRBJ2-7; TRBD2 is a possible D gene (5 bases). CDR1 is MNHNY, CDR2 SVGAGI, per germline (reference sequence). Trimming left V 8 bases short and J 2 bases short, with 16 bases between. This CDR3 comprises 14 residues. The CDR3: CASHSSDSAYEQYF. CDR3 DNA sequence: TGTGCCAGCCACTCGTCGGACTCAGCCTACGAGCAGTACTTC.

The chain recombines TRBV4-2 with TRBJ2-7; unclear D gene. The germline CDR1 and CDR2 sequences are LGHNA and YNFKEQ. The germline V and J ends were trimmed by 0 bases and 3 bases, with 15 bases remaining between them. The CDR3 runs to 16 residues. The CDR3 nucleotides are TGTGCCAGCAGCCAAGATCGAGGAGCAGTGAACTACGAGCAGTACTTC. Residues: CASSQDRGAVNYEQYF.

The CDR3 DNA follows: TGTGCCAGCAGCTCAGGACAGGGTGAAGCTTTCTTT. It encodes CASSSGQGEAFF. The V call is TRBV11-3, the J call TRBJ1-1; 8 bases agree with TRBD1. Germline CDR1 reads SGHNT; CDR2 reads YENEEA. J was trimmed by 7 bases and V by 4 bases; bases with no gene match: 2. The CDR3 has 12 residues.

The rearrangement links TRBV29-1 to TRBJ2-3, with D possibly being TRBD2 (5 bases). CDR1 and CDR2 from the germline V gene are SQVTM and ANQGSEA. The CDR3 totals 12 residues. V was shortened by 8 bases and J by 11 bases, with 20 bases between the two germline ends. The CDR3 coding sequence is TGCAGCCTCGAGGGTCCCCGCGGAATGCAGTATTTT. This gives the protein CSLEGPRGMQYF.

This chain joins TRBV27 and TRBJ2-5, with TRBD1 matching over 7 bases. The V and J ends lost 10 bases and 1 base, in that order; junction bases with no gene match: 3. Germline V gives CDR1 MNHEY, CDR2 SMNVEV (reference sequence). CDR3 length: 12 amino acids. The CDR3 reads CATWTGQETQYF. CDR3 sequence (DNA): TGTGCCACATGGACAGGCCAAGAGACCCAGTACTTC.

This clone was detected only once. The CDR3 DNA is TGTGCCAGCAGTCCCGAAACCCACAGTGGGGGGTATGGCTACACCTTC. Translation gives CASSPETHSGGYGYTF. The rearrangement links TRBV28 to TRBJ1-2; tentatively, D is TRBD1 (5 bases). This CDR3 is 16 amino acids long. The V gene's germline CDR1 is MDHEN and CDR2 SYDVKM. V dropped 5 bases and J dropped 5 bases, with 21 bases sitting between them.

The rearrangement links TRBV19 to TRBJ2-2; D is perhaps TRBD1 (5 bases). This CDR3 spans 17 amino acids. Trimming cost V 6 bases and J 5 bases, with 22 bases left between them. Germline values: CDR1 LNHDA, CDR2 SQIVND (reference sequence). DNA of the CDR3: TGTGCCAGTAGCGTTAACCCCAGGGTTGAACGAACCGGGGAGCTGTTTTTT. Protein sequence: CASSVNPRVERTGELFF.

The CDR3 region is CASTRPGQLYEQYF. The CDR3 DNA reads TGTGCCAGCACCCGACCGGGACAGTTATACGAGCAGTACTTC. V is TRBV5-6 and J is TRBJ2-7; TRBD1 matches at 7 bases. The germline CDR1 and CDR2 sequences are SGHDT and YYEEEE. The CDR3 has 14 amino acids. The V segment lost 6 bases and the J segment 4 bases; nucleotides outside the gene matches: 10.

This clone was observed a single time. The chain recombines TRBV11-1 with TRBJ2-7; 7 bases are a match to TRBD2. The CDR3 covers 14 residues. Germline CDR1 reads SGHAT; CDR2 reads FQDESV (reference sequence). V lost 3 bases and J lost 2; bases outside the gene matches: 4. This CDR3 reads CASSFAGVTYEQYF. The CDR3 DNA follows: TGTGCCAGCAGCTTCGCGGGAGTCACCTACGAGCAGTACTTC.

This chain links TRBV27 with TRBJ2-1; 11 positions match TRBD2. In germline, CDR1 is MNHEY, CDR2 SMNVEV (reference sequence). The CDR3 consists of 15 residues. V was clipped by 6 bases and J by 7 bases; unmatched bases: 8. CDR3 DNA sequence: TGTGCCAGCAGCCCTGGACTAGCGGGCTCAAATGAGCAGTTCTTC. Residues: CASSPGLAGSNEQFF.

This clone was seen only a few times. The chain joins TRBV18 to TRBJ2-1; TRBD1 might be the D (6 bases). Germline assignment: CDR1 KGHSH and CDR2 LQKENI. The CDR3 totals 13 residues. The V and J ends lost 2 bases and 5 bases respectively, with 7 bases between them. DNA for the CDR3: TGTGCCAGCTCACCAAGACAGGACAATGAGCAGTTCTTC. Translation gives CASSPRQDNEQFF.

V and J are TRBV11-3 and TRBJ1-2, with D possibly TRBD1 on 6 matching bases. This CDR3 spans 20 amino acids. Germline V lookup: CDR1 SGHNT, CDR2 YENEEA. Trimming removed 6 bases from V and 8 bases from J, with 37 bases in between. The CDR3, as DNA: TGTGCCAGCAGACCCTCTTCTTTCCGTCACAATCTTCGGGACATTCTCGGCTACACCTTC. Translation: CASRPSSFRHNLRDILGYTF.

The rearrangement links TRBV10-3 to TRBJ2-7; maybe TRBD2 (5 bases). The V end was cut by 0 bases, the J end by 3 bases, with 15 bases between. CDR1 ENHRY and CDR2 SYGVKD come from the germline V gene. The CDR3 has 16 amino acids. Here the CDR3 DNA reads TGTGCCATCAGTGAGTCGGCAGCGGAAATCGGCTACGAGCAGTACTTC. Its translation: CAISESAAEIGYEQYF.